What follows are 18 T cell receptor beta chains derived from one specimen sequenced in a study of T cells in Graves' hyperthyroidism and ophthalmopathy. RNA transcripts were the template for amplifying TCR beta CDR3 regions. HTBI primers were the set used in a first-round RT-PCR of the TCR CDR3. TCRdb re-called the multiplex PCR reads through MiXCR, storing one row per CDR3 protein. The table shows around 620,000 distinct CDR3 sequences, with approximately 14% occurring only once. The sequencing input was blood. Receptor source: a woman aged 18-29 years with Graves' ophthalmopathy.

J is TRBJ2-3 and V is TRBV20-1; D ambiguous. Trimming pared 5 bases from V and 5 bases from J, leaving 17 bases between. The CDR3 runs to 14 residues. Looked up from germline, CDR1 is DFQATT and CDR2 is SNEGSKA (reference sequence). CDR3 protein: CSAPNGLVKDTQYF. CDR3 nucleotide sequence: TGCAGTGCTCCCAATGGGCTAGTTAAAGATACGCAGTATTTT.

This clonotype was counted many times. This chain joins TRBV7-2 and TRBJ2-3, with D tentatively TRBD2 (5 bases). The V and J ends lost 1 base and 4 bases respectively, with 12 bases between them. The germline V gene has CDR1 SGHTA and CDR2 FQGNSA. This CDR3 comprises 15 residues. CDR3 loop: CASSLEGSSPDTQYF. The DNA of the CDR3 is TGTGCCAGCAGCTTAGAAGGGAGCTCGCCAGATACGCAGTATTTT.

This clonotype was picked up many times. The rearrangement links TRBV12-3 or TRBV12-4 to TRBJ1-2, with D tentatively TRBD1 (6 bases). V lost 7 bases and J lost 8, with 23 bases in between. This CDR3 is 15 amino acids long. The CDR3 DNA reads TGTGCCAGCACCCTCCTTTACGCGGGGGCGGGAGGCTACACCTTC. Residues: CASTLLYAGAGGYTF.

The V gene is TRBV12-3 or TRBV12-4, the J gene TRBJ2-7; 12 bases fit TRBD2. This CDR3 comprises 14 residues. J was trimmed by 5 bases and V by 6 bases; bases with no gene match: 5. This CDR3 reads CASSSTSGSHEQYF. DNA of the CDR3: TGTGCCAGCAGCTCGACTAGCGGGAGCCACGAGCAGTACTTC.

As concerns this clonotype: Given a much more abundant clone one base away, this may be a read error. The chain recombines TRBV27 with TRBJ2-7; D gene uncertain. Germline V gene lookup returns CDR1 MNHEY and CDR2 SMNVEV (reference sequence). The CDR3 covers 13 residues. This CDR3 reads CVSSPNLSSEQYF. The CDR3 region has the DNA TGTGTCAGCAGTCCAAACCTCAGTTCCGAGCAGTACTTC.

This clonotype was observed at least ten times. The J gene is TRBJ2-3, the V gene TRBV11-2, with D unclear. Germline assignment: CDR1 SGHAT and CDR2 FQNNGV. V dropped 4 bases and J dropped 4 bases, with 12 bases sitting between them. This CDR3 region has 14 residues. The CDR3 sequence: CASSSHSGSDTQYF. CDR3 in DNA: TGTGCCAGCAGCTCCCACTCAGGCTCAGATACGCAGTATTTT.

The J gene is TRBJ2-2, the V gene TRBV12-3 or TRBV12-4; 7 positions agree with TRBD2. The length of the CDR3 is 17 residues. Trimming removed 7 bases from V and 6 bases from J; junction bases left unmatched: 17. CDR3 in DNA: TGTGCCAGCATCCCGACACGTTCCCGGGAGGTCGCCGGGGAGCTGTTTTTT. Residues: CASIPTRSREVAGELFF.

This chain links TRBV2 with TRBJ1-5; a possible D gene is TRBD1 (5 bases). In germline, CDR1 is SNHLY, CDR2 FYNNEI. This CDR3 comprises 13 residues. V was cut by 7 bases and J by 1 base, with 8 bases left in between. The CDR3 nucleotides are TGTGCCAGCATTAGGGACAGCAATCAGCCCCAGCATTTT. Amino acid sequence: CASIRDSNQPQHF.

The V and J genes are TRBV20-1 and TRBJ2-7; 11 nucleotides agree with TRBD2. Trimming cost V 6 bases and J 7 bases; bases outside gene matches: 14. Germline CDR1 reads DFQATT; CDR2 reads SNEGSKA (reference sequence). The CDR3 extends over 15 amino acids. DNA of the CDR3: TGCAGTGCCATAAGTAGCGGGAGGGCCTCGGAAGAGCAGTACTTC. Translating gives CSAISSGRASEEQYF.

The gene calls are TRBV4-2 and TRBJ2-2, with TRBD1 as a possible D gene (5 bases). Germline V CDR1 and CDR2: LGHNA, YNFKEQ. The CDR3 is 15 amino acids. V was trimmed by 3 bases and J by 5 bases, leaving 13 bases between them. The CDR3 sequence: CASSQGQEWTGELFF. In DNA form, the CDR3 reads TGTGCCAGCAGCCAGGGGCAAGAGTGGACCGGGGAGCTGTTTTTT.

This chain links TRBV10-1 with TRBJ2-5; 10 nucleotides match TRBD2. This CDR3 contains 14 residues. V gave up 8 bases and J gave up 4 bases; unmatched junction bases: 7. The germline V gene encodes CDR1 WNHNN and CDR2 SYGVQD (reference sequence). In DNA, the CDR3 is TGCGCCAGCCAAGTGAGACTAGCGGGAGAGACCCAGTACTTC. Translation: CASQVRLAGETQYF.

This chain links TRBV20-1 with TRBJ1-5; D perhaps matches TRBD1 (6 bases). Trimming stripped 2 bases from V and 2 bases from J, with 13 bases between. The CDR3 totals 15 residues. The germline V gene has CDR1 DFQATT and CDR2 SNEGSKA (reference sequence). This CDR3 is CSARRTGLGNQPQHF. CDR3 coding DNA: TGCAGTGCTAGAAGAACAGGGCTGGGCAATCAGCCCCAGCATTTT.

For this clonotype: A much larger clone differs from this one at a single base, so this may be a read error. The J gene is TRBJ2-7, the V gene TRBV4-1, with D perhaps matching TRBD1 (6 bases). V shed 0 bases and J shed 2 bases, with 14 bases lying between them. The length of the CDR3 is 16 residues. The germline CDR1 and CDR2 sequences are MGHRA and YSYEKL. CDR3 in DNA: TGCGCCAGCAGCCAAGAACCGGGGACACCGACCTACGAGCAGTACTTC. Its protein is CASSQEPGTPTYEQYF.

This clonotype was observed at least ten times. CDR3 in DNA: TGTGCCAGCAGTGTCCCGGGGGACAGGTTAGCTAACTATGGCTACACCTTC. Protein: CASSVPGDRLANYGYTF. This rearrangement joins TRBV2 to TRBJ1-2, with TRBD1 matching 8 bases. Losses at the gene ends were 4 bases for V and 0 bases for J; bases not matched to a gene: 10. Germline V gene lookup returns CDR1 SNHLY and CDR2 FYNNEI. There are 17 residues in the CDR3.

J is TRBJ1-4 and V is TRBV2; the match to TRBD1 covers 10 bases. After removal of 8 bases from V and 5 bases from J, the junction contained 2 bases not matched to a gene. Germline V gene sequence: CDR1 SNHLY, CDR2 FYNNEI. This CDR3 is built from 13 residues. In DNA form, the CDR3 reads TGTGCCAGCTCGGGACAGGGGAATGAAAAACTGTTTTTT. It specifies CASSGQGNEKLFF.

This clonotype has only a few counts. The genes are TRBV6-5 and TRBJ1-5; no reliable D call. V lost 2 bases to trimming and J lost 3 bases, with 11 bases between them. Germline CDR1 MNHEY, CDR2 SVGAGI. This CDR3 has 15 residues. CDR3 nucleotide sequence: TGTGCCAGCAGTTACGTAGGGTATAACAATCAGCCCCAGCATTTT. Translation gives CASSYVGYNNQPQHF.

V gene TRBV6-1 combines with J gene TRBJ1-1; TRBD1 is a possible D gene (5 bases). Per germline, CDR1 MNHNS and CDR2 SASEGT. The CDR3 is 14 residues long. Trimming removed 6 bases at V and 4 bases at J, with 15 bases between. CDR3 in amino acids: CASRRGAEGTEAFF. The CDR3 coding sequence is TGTGCCAGCAGGAGGGGTGCGGAGGGCACTGAAGCTTTCTTT.

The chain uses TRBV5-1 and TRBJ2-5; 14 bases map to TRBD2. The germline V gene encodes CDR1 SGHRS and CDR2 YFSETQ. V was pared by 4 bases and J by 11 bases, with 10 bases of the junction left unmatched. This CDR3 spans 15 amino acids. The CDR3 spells CASSPDGTSGRTQYF. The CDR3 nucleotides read TGCGCCAGCAGCCCCGACGGGACTAGCGGGAGAACTCAGTACTTC.